These T cell receptor beta chains were read from a single sample in a study of cytomegalovirus exposure and HLA in healthy donors. Data came from immunoSEQ multiplex PCR; TCRdb stores just in-frame clones and leaves some out. The sample lists 200,000 or so clones, 84% seen once, with approximately 7% in the top ten. Source material: PBMCs. The receptors stem from a man younger than 35 in good health and CMV-seropositive. Each CDR3 is given with its conserved first and last residue. The D gene is left open where the match is weak. Clone size appears in some rows only: once, few, many, or a class for an expanded clone.

clone size | D gene | J gene | V gene | CDR3 DNA | CDR3 protein
once | NA | TRBJ2-3 | TRBV11-3 | TGTGCCAGCAGCTTGGGGGGGCTGGGCACAGATACGCAGTATTTT | CASSLGGLGTDTQYF
once | NA | TRBJ1-4 | TRBV28 | TGTGCCAGCAGTTCCCCAAATGAAAAACTGTTTTTT | CASSSPNEKLFF
many | NA | TRBJ1-1 | TRBV19 | TGTGCCAGTAGTACAGCCTTGGGCGCTGAAGCTTTCTTT | CASSTALGAEAFF
NA | TRBD1 | TRBJ2-3 | TRBV15 | TGTGCCACCAGCAGACCAGGGGGCTTCACAGATACGCAGTATTTT | CATSRPGGFTDTQYF
NA | NA | TRBJ2-7 | TRBV4-1 | TGCGCCAGCAGCCGGGGACTGAACTACGAGCAGTACTTC | CASSRGLNYEQYF
once | NA | TRBJ2-2 | TRBV4-2 | TGTGCCAGCAGCCAAGTGGGAGTCCCCGGGGAGCTGTTTTTT | CASSQVGVPGELFF
NA | NA | TRBJ2-6 | TRBV4-3 | TGCGCCAGCAGCCAAACCGCCACCGGCTCTGGGGCCAACGTCCTGACTTTC | CASSQTATGSGANVLTF
NA | TRBD2 | TRBJ2-7 | TRBV5-8 | TGTGCCAGCAGCTTGGTTGGTAGCGGGAGGGCCGAGTACTTC | CASSLVGSGRAEYF
NA | TRBD1 | TRBJ2-4 | TRBV29-1 | TGCAGCGTTGTAGAACAGGGGCATGGGAACATTCAGTACTTC | CSVVEQGHGNIQYF
NA | NA | TRBJ2-1 | TRBV27 | TGTGCCAGCAGCCCGGGCGGGACCTACAATGAGCAGTTCTTC | CASSPGGTYNEQFF
NA | TRBD2 | TRBJ2-7 | TRBV6-5 | TGTGCCAGCAGGGGACTAGCGGGAATCTACGAGCAGTACTTC | CASRGLAGIYEQYF
NA | TRBD1 | TRBJ2-3 | TRBV5-1 | TGCGCCAGCAGCACTGAGGCAGGACAGGGTTTCGCGCAGTATTTT | CASSTEAGQGFAQYF
NA | TRBD1 | TRBJ1-4 | TRBV28 | TGTGCCAGCAGTCCGGGACAGGGGTATGAAAAACTGTTTTTT | CASSPGQGYEKLFF
NA | NA | TRBJ2-5 | TRBV6-1 | TGTGCCAGCGTAAGGACTCAGACCCAGTACTTC | CASVRTQTQYF
NA | TRBD2 | TRBJ2-5 | TRBV19 | TGTGCCAGTAGTCCCCGGACTAGCGGCCAAGAGACCCAGTACTTC | CASSPRTSGQETQYF
NA | NA | TRBJ1-3 | TRBV30 | TGTGCCTGGAGTGTACTGAACACCATATATTTT | CAWSVLNTIYF
NA | TRBD1 | TRBJ1-5 | TRBV25-1 | TGTGCCAGCAGTGAACTGCAGGGACAGGGTTCGGATCAGCCCCAGCATTTT | CASSELQGQGSDQPQHF
NA | TRBD2 | TRBJ2-7 | TRBV9 | TGTGCCAGCAGCGTAGAAGGCGGGAGGGGGTACGAGCAGTACTTC | CASSVEGGRGYEQYF
NA | NA | TRBJ1-2 | TRBV5-1 | TGCGCCAGCAGCTCTCTCACAGGACCGGCTAACTATGGCTACACCTTC | CASSSLTGPANYGYTF
NA | NA | TRBJ2-7 | TRBV29-1 | TGCAGCGTTTTCACAGGAGAACGGAACGAGCAGTACTTC | CSVFTGERNEQYF
NA | TRBD2 | TRBJ2-7 | TRBV11-3 | TGTGCCAGCAGCAACGGACTAGCGGACCACTACGAGCAGTACTTC | CASSNGLADHYEQYF
few | TRBD2 | TRBJ2-1 | TRBV9 | TGTGCCAGCAGCCCAAGCGGGAGGGCCAGTGAGCAGTTCTTC | CASSPSGRASEQFF
NA | TRBD1 | TRBJ2-3 | TRBV28 | TGTGCCAGCAGTTGGACAGGGGTGGCAGATACGCAGTATTTT | CASSWTGVADTQYF
NA | NA | TRBJ2-3 | TRBV5-3 | TGTGCCACCCGGCGGGACCTCACAGATACGCAGTATTTT | CATRRDLTDTQYF
NA | TRBD1 | TRBJ2-7 | TRBV7-8 | TGTGCCAGCAGCTTGACCGGGGACAGGGGGCGTCGGGAGCAGTACTTC | CASSLTGDRGRREQYF
NA | TRBD1 | TRBJ2-6 | TRBV11-3 | TGTGCCAGCAGCTCCCGACAGGGGAGCGGGGCCAACGTCCTGACTTTC | CASSSRQGSGANVLTF
few | TRBD1 | TRBJ1-2 | TRBV28 | TGTGCCAGCAGTTCGGGACAGGGGGCGCGATATGGCTACACCTTC | CASSSGQGARYGYTF
NA | NA | TRBJ1-4 | TRBV7-9 | TGTGCCAGCAGCCCCGTCGGGGCTAATGAAAAACTGTTTTTT | CASSPVGANEKLFF
NA | TRBD1 | TRBJ1-1 | TRBV11-1 | TGTGCCAGCAGCCCACAGGGGACTAACACTGAAGCTTTCTTT | CASSPQGTNTEAFF
NA | TRBD1 | TRBJ1-1 | TRBV9 | TGTGCCAGCAGCGCCCGACTTCCCGGGCAGGGGGACACTGAAGCTTTCTTT | CASSARLPGQGDTEAFF
NA | TRBD2 | TRBJ2-7 | TRBV28 | TGTGCCAGCAGTTCGCTACCCCAAGGACTAGGGGAGGGGTCCTACGAGCAGTACTTC | CASSSLPQGLGEGSYEQYF
NA | TRBD2 | TRBJ2-1 | TRBV9 | TGTGCCAGCAGCGTAGGGGGGCGGGAGGGTGAGCAGTTCTTC | CASSVGGREGEQFF
NA | TRBD2 | TRBJ2-5 | TRBV5-4 | TGTGCCAGCAGCCTTTCGGACGGGGGGGAGACCCAGTACTTC | CASSLSDGGETQYF
NA | NA | TRBJ1-3 | TRBV2 | TGTGCCAGCAGTGTAGAGTCTGGAAACACCATATATTTT | CASSVESGNTIYF
NA | TRBD2 | TRBJ2-7 | TRBV7-2 | TGTGCCAGCAGCTTAACGGGACTAGTAGCTGGGGAGCAGTACTTC | CASSLTGLVAGEQYF
NA | TRBD2 | TRBJ2-3 | TRBV5-1 | TGCGCCAGCAGCTCCCGGACTAGCGGCACAGATACGCAGTATTTT | CASSSRTSGTDTQYF
NA | NA | TRBJ2-5 | TRBV6-6 | TGTGCCAGCATCCTGAAGCTAGAGGGAGAGACCCAGTACTTC | CASILKLEGETQYF
NA | TRBD1 | TRBJ2-3 | TRBV2 | TGTGCCAGCAGGACAGGGATTAGCACAGATACGCAGTATTTT | CASRTGISTDTQYF
NA | NA | TRBJ1-1 | TRBV13 | TGTGCCAGCAGCGCAGAGATTCGGGACACTGAAGCTTTCTTT | CASSAEIRDTEAFF
few | TRBD2 | TRBJ2-1 | TRBV11-3 | TGTGCCAGCAGCCCCCTGGGACTAGCGGGAACTCCGTTCCAGTTCTTC | CASSPLGLAGTPFQFF
few | NA | TRBJ2-2 | TRBV5-4 | TGTGCCAGCAGCTTGGGGGCGGGATACACCGGGGAGCTGTTTTTT | CASSLGAGYTGELFF
NA | TRBD2 | TRBJ2-2 | TRBV25-1 | TGTGCCAGCAGTACTCCCGGGACTAAGTCCGGGGAGCTGTTTTTT | CASSTPGTKSGELFF
NA | TRBD1 | TRBJ1-2 | TRBV6-6 | TGTGCCAGCAGTTACGACAGGGGCCTTCGCTATGGCTACACCTTC | CASSYDRGLRYGYTF
NA | NA | TRBJ2-7 | TRBV4-3 | TGCGCCAGCAGCCAAGGCTCAGGGGCCTACGAGCAGTACTTC | CASSQGSGAYEQYF
NA | NA | TRBJ1-1 | TRBV6-5 | TGTGCCAGCAGTTACGGGCCTAACACTGAAGCTTTCTTT | CASSYGPNTEAFF
NA | NA | TRBJ2-1 | TRBV27 | TGTGCCAGCAGTTTTAAGTACCGAGCCTTTAATGAGCAGTTCTTC | CASSFKYRAFNEQFF
NA | TRBD2 | TRBJ2-7 | TRBV29-1 | TGCAGCGTTGTGGGGGGAGGGCCCCGGGAGCAGTACTTC | CSVVGGGPREQYF
NA | TRBD1 | TRBJ2-7 | TRBV11-2 | TGTGCCAGCAGGGTACCGGGACAGGCTAAGGACGAGCAGTACTTC | CASRVPGQAKDEQYF
NA | NA | TRBJ1-2 | TRBV19 | TGTGCCAGTAGTATTGGGGGCCGCCCGCATGGCTACACCTTC | CASSIGGRPHGYTF
NA | TRBD1 | TRBJ1-4 | TRBV6-1 | TGTGCCAGCAGTGAAGTTGCGGGACAGAATAATGAAAAACTGTTTTTT | CASSEVAGQNNEKLFF
NA | NA | TRBJ1-1 | TRBV28 | TGTGCCAGCAGTTTAGATAGCACTGAAGCTTTCTTT | CASSLDSTEAFF
once | NA | TRBJ2-6 | TRBV4-2 | TGTGCCAGCAGCCCGGGACACAGCTCTGGGGCCAACGTCCTGACTTTC | CASSPGHSSGANVLTF
once | TRBD1 | TRBJ2-7 | TRBV4-3 | TGCGCCAGCAGCCAAGAAGCCCTCGGGACAGCCTACGAGCAGTACTTC | CASSQEALGTAYEQYF
NA | NA | TRBJ2-7 | TRBV4-1 | TGCGCCAGCAGCCAAGATAGTACGATTCGGCGGGGCGAGCAGTACTTC | CASSQDSTIRRGEQYF
NA | TRBD2 | TRBJ2-1 | TRBV5-1 | TGCGCCAGCAGCTTGAAGCGGGAGGGCCTGGGAGGCGCCTACAATGAGCAGTTCTTC | CASSLKREGLGGAYNEQFF